This passage covers 22 T cell receptor beta chains from one sample sequenced in a study of radiotherapy plus CTLA-4 blockade in lung cancer. Some clones are missing from TCRdb's copy, which holds only in-frame ones; the method was immunoSEQ multiplex PCR. The sample lists tens of thousands of clones; roughly four fifths were seen once. Source: peripheral blood, taken from a patient treated with radiotherapy plus ipilimumab. Receptors were obtained from a human donor with non-small cell lung cancer who had a complete response to radiotherapy plus ipilimumab.

This sequence joins TRBV7-2 and TRBJ2-5, with 11 bases lining up with TRBD1. Germline values: CDR1 SGHTA, CDR2 FQGNSA. J was trimmed by 5 bases and V by 5 bases; bases with no gene match: 4. The CDR3 covers 14 residues. Here the CDR3 reads CASSRTGGRETQYF. Here the CDR3 DNA reads TGTGCCAGCAGCCGGACAGGGGGCCGGGAGACCCAGTACTTC. The full variable domain, in which reference TRBV7-2 and TRBJ2-5 provide the parts outside the CDR3, is GAGVSQSPSNKVTEKGKDVELRCDPISGHTALYWYRQSLGQGLEFLIYFQGNSAPDKSGLPSDRFSAERTGGSVSTLTIQRTQQEDSAVYLCASSRTGGRETQYFGPGTRLLVL.

This clone has just a few counts. V gene TRBV5-4 combines with J gene TRBJ1-6; TRBD1 matches 10 bases. Per germline, CDR1 SGHNT and CDR2 YYREEE (reference sequence). V was clipped by 3 bases and J by 10 bases; unmatched bases: 7. The CDR3 runs to 15 residues. In nucleotides, the CDR3 is TGTGCCAGCAGCTCGACAGGGGGCGCACGATCACCCCTCCACTTT. Translation gives CASSSTGGARSPLHF.

This sequence joins TRBV7-6 and TRBJ2-1; 9 nucleotides agree with TRBD2. The CDR3 has 16 residues. Germline-derived CDR1 and CDR2 are SGHVS and FNYEAQ. V trimming: 5 bases; J trimming: 3 bases; junction bases outside the gene matches: 8. In nucleotides, the CDR3 is TGTGCCAGCAGCCCCCAAGCGGGGGGCTTCTACAATGAGCAGTTCTTC. Translating gives CASSPQAGGFYNEQFF.

The chain links TRBV7-6 to TRBJ1-2; no definite D call. This CDR3 region has 13 residues. CDR1 SGHVS and CDR2 FNYEAQ come from the germline V gene. Trimming cost V 3 bases and J 7 bases, with 12 bases left between them. CDR3: CASSFATSGGYTF. The CDR3 nucleotides read TGTGCCAGCAGCTTCGCCACGTCGGGTGGCTACACCTTC.

This rearrangement joins TRBV5-5 to TRBJ2-5; TRBD2 matches 15 bases. With V trimmed by 0 bases and J by 5 bases, 5 bases remained unmatched. This CDR3 region has 17 residues. Germline CDR1 and CDR2: SGHKS and YYEKEE (reference sequence). This chain's CDR3 is CASSLVGLAGGGETQYF. The CDR3 coding sequence is TGTGCCAGCAGCTTGGTGGGACTAGCGGGAGGAGGGGAGACCCAGTACTTC.

This rearrangement joins TRBV6-5 to TRBJ1-4; the match to TRBD1 covers 9 bases. CDR1 MNHEY and CDR2 SVGAGI come from the germline V gene. V was pared by 2 bases and J by 8 bases, with 3 bases of the junction left unmatched. The CDR3 has 14 amino acids. CDR3 in amino acids: CASSYNRGREKLFF. Here the CDR3 DNA reads TGTGCCAGCAGTTACAACAGGGGGCGGGAAAAACTGTTTTTT.

V usage is TRBV18 and J usage is TRBJ1-2; the D is unclear. Trimming removed 3 bases at V and 8 bases at J, with 16 bases between. CDR3 size: 14 residues. The germline gives CDR1 KGHSH, CDR2 LQKENI. This CDR3 reads CASSPRAGLEGYTF. The CDR3 bases are TGTGCCAGCTCACCCCGGGCGGGGTTGGAGGGCTACACCTTC.

The V gene is TRBV9, the J gene TRBJ2-5; the match to TRBD2 covers 9 bases. The ends lost 0 bases at V and 4 bases at J; junction bases unmatched: 10. This CDR3 spans 17 amino acids. Germline assignment: CDR1 SGDLS and CDR2 YYNGEE. DNA of the CDR3: TGTGCCAGCAGCGTAGCCGCTAGCGGGATTATCAGAGAGACCCAGTACTTC. Translation: CASSVAASGIIRETQYF.

With respect to this clone: Distinct nucleotide sequences in the sample also encode this CDR3. The V gene is TRBV7-2, the J gene TRBJ1-6, with D perhaps TRBD1 (6 bases). Germline CDR1 SGHTA, CDR2 FQGNSA. Trimming left V 5 bases short and J 7 bases short, with 18 bases between. This CDR3 comprises 16 residues. The CDR3, as DNA: TGTGCCAGCAGCCTACCCGGAAGGGGACAAAATTCACCCCTCCACTTT. Residues: CASSLPGRGQNSPLHF. The full variable domain, in which reference TRBV7-2 and TRBJ1-6 provide the parts outside the CDR3, is GAGVSQSPSNKVTEKGKDVELRCDPISGHTALYWYRQSLGQGLEFLIYFQGNSAPDKSGLPSDRFSAERTGGSVSTLTIQRTQQEDSAVYLCASSLPGRGQNSPLHFGNGTRLTVT.

This clone occurred once. V is TRBV5-1 and J is TRBJ1-1, with 9 nucleotides matching TRBD1. Unmatched junction bases numbered 6, after V lost 2 bases and J lost 1 base. The germline gives CDR1 SGHRS, CDR2 YFSETQ. This CDR3 has 16 residues. The CDR3 DNA follows: TGCGCCAGCAGCTTCCACCCGGGACAGGGGAACACTGAAGCTTTCTTT. Translation gives CASSFHPGQGNTEAFF. Complete variable domain (other parts from reference TRBV5-1 and TRBJ1-1): KAGVTQTPRYLIKTRGQQVTLSCSPISGHRSVSWYQQTPGQGLQFLFEYFSETQRNKGNFPGRFSGRQFSNSRSEMNVSTLELGDSALYLCASSFHPGQGNTEAFFGQGTRLTVV.

The chain is built from TRBV5-1 and TRBJ1-1; D ambiguous. Germline CDR1 is SGHRS and CDR2 is YFSETQ. This CDR3 is 14 amino acids long. The V and J ends lost 2 bases and 4 bases respectively, with 12 bases between them. Here the CDR3 reads CASSFSGVGTEAFF. CDR3 bases: TGCGCCAGCAGCTTTTCCGGGGTAGGCACTGAAGCTTTCTTT.

V gene TRBV30 combines with J gene TRBJ2-5, with a weak D call TRBD2 (5 bases). Germline values: CDR1 GTSNPN, CDR2 SVGIG (reference sequence). The CDR3 contains 15 residues. Trimming stripped 0 bases from V and 5 bases from J, with 16 bases between. CDR3 bases: TGTGCCTGGAGTGTACGCCAAGGACTCAAGGAGACCCAGTACTTC. This sequence encodes CAWSVRQGLKETQYF.

The V gene is TRBV2, the J gene TRBJ2-3; TRBD1 matches at 7 bases. This CDR3 is 14 amino acids long. The germline CDR1 and CDR2 sequences are SNHLY and FYNNEI. With V trimmed by 4 bases and J by 0 bases, 1 base remained unmatched. DNA of the CDR3: TGTGCCAGCAGTGGACAGGGAAGCACAGATACGCAGTATTTT. Protein product: CASSGQGSTDTQYF.

In this sample, this clone turned up a few times. V gene TRBV15 combines with J gene TRBJ2-1; 14 nucleotides line up with TRBD2. Germline CDR1 and CDR2: LNHNV and YYDKDF (reference sequence). The CDR3 runs to 14 residues. The V segment lost 6 bases and the J segment 8 bases; nucleotides outside the gene matches: 3. CDR3 protein: CATRGTSGSDEQFF. The DNA for the CDR3 is TGTGCCACCAGGGGGACTAGCGGGAGTGATGAGCAGTTCTTC.

The chain employs TRBV7-2 and TRBJ2-1; the match to TRBD2 covers 8 bases. Germline V lookup: CDR1 SGHTA, CDR2 FQGNSA. The CDR3 has 16 residues. Germline trimming cut 4 bases from V and 3 bases from J; bases unmatched to any gene: 8. CDR3 nucleotides: TGTGCCAGCAGCTCAGCCGGGGGGGCCGGCTACAATGAGCAGTTCTTC. Its translation is CASSSAGGAGYNEQFF.

The rearrangement links TRBV30 to TRBJ1-1, with no clear D. Trimming shortened V by 0 bases and J by 1 base, and 12 bases separated the two germline ends. This CDR3 has 15 amino acids. Looked up from germline, CDR1 is GTSNPN and CDR2 is SVGIG (reference sequence). The CDR3 DNA sequence: TGTGCCTGGAGTGTACGGCGCAGGCCGAACACTGAAGCTTTCTTT. This sequence encodes CAWSVRRRPNTEAFF.

The chain is built from TRBV15 and TRBJ2-3, with 9 bases lining up with TRBD2. The germline V gene encodes CDR1 LNHNV and CDR2 YYDKDF (reference sequence). The CDR3 consists of 16 residues. With V trimmed by 5 bases and J by 5 bases, 11 bases remained unmatched. The CDR3 DNA reads as TGTGCCACCAGCCTCGACTTAGCGGGAGCGATAGATACGCAGTATTTT. Its protein product is CATSLDLAGAIDTQYF. The full variable domain, completed using reference TRBV15 and TRBJ2-3, is DAMVIQNPRYQVTQFGKPVTLSCSQTLNHNVMYWYQQKSSQAPKLLFHYYDKDFNNEADTPDNFQSRRPNTSFCFLDIRSPGLGDTAMYLCATSLDLAGAIDTQYFGPGTRLTVL.

CDR3 loop: CASSFRGESYEQYF. As DNA, the CDR3 is TGTGCCAGCAGTTTCAGGGGAGAAAGCTACGAGCAGTACTTC. This sequence joins TRBV6-5 and TRBJ2-7; D perhaps matches TRBD1 (6 bases). This CDR3 has 14 residues. Germline V gives CDR1 MNHEY, CDR2 SVGAGI. Trimming shortened V by 4 bases and J by 3 bases, and 13 bases separated the two germline ends.

The chain has TRBV4-1 and TRBJ2-7, with a weak D call TRBD1 (5 bases). The V gene lost 4 bases and the J gene lost 3 bases, with 13 bases spanning the gap. Germline loops: CDR1 MGHRA, CDR2 YSYEKL. The CDR3 is 14 residues long. CDR3 sequence (DNA): TGCGCCAGCAGCCCGACAGTATTCAGCTACGAGCAGTACTTC. This codes for CASSPTVFSYEQYF.

This chain links TRBV6-5 with TRBJ1-1, with D possibly TRBD1 on 6 matching bases. The V and J ends lost 5 bases and 0 bases respectively, with 7 bases between them. This CDR3 is 13 amino acids long. Germline values: CDR1 MNHEY, CDR2 SVGAGI. The CDR3 here is CASSGQLNTEAFF. The CDR3 region has the DNA TGTGCCAGCAGTGGACAGTTGAACACTGAAGCTTTCTTT.

The chain links TRBV7-9 to TRBJ2-2; 8 bases align to TRBD1. The CDR3 is 15 amino acids. V trimming: 1 base; J trimming: 5 bases; junction bases outside the gene matches: 3. From germline, CDR1 is SEHNR and CDR2 FQNEAQ (reference sequence). CDR3 DNA sequence: TGTGCCAGCAGCTTAGGGACAGGGTCGACCGGGGAGCTGTTTTTT. Amino acids: CASSLGTGSTGELFF. Full variable domain (missing parts from reference TRBV7-9 and TRBJ2-2): DTGVSQNPRHKITKRGQNVTFRCDPISEHNRLYWYRQTLGQGPEFLTYFQNEAQLEKSRLLSDRFSAERPKGSFSTLEIQRTEQGDSAMYLCASSLGTGSTGELFFGEGSRLTVL.

The chain links TRBV23-1 to TRBJ1-1, with a tentative D call TRBD1 (6 bases). TRBV23-1 is assigned to the ORF class and has an uncertain function. V lost 6 bases, J lost 8 bases, and 13 bases lay in between. CDR3 length: 12 residues. This CDR3 reads CASSHVQGEAFF. As DNA, the CDR3 is TGCGCCAGCAGCCACGTCCAGGGGGAAGCTTTCTTT.